What follows are 25 T cell receptor beta chains derived from one specimen sequenced in a study of beta chain features in type 1 diabetes. Expressed TCRB transcripts got sequenced, as all isolated RNA was reverse transcribed. Method: immunoSEQ multiplex PCR; TCRdb's copy keeps in-frame clones and lacks some. This table holds roughly 400,000 clones, about 14% found once. Sequencing input: naive CD4+ T cells from blood. All receptors come from a man aged 25-45 years in good health.

This clone was found a few times. This chain connects TRBV6-1 to TRBJ2-4; D is ambiguous. CDR1 is MNHNS, CDR2 SASEGT, per germline. V lost 4 bases and J 0 bases, leaving 10 bases between the germline ends. CDR3 size: 15 residues. The CDR3 DNA reads TGTGCCAGCAGTGGAAATACACTAGCCAAAAACATTCAGTACTTC. It codes for CASSGNTLAKNIQYF.

The chain combines TRBV7-2 with TRBJ2-4; D remains unclear. In germline, CDR1 is SGHTA, CDR2 FQGNSA. Trimming removed 5 bases from V and 8 bases from J, with 10 bases in between. The CDR3 consists of 12 residues. The CDR3 spells CASSPTSDIQYF. Here the CDR3 DNA reads TGTGCCAGCAGCCCGACCTCGGACATTCAGTACTTC.

This clone has more than one count but fewer than ten. The gene calls are TRBV27 and TRBJ1-1; D gene ambiguous. Trimming took 0 bases from V and 5 from J, leaving 10 bases between them. Germline V gives CDR1 MNHEY, CDR2 SMNVEV (reference sequence). The CDR3 extends over 14 amino acids. The CDR3 DNA follows: TGTGCCAGCAGTTTATCGGTCTCGGGGACTGAAGCTTTCTTT. Translated: CASSLSVSGTEAFF.

V is TRBV29-1 and J is TRBJ1-1; D unresolved. Germline CDR1 and CDR2: SQVTM and ANQGSEA. The V end lost 7 bases, the J end lost 0 bases, and 9 bases lay between the germline ends. CDR3 length: 12 residues. CDR3 loop: CSAKTLNTEAFF. CDR3 bases: TGCAGCGCTAAGACACTGAACACTGAAGCTTTCTTT.

This clone was observed at least ten times. The chain is built from TRBV30 and TRBJ2-1, with D perhaps TRBD1 (5 bases). The CDR3 consists of 12 residues. Germline V gene sequence: CDR1 GTSNPN, CDR2 SVGIG (reference sequence). Trimming pared 5 bases from V and 3 bases from J, leaving 8 bases between. The CDR3 region is CAWARGYNEQFF. CDR3 bases: TGTGCCTGGGCTAGGGGCTACAATGAGCAGTTCTTC.

This clone came up a few times. V gene TRBV6-1 combines with J gene TRBJ2-1; 11 bases fit TRBD1. The CDR3 sequence is 17 residues long. Unmatched junction bases numbered 7, after V lost 3 bases and J lost 3 bases. CDR1 and CDR2 from the germline V gene are MNHNS and SASEGT. Here the CDR3 reads CASSEPGQGGGYNEQFF. CDR3 DNA sequence: TGTGCCAGCAGTGAGCCGGGACAGGGGGGAGGCTACAATGAGCAGTTCTTC.

A few counts support this clone. This chain connects TRBV7-2 to TRBJ1-2; 9 nucleotides match TRBD1. The CDR3 consists of 15 residues. Losses at the gene ends were 5 bases for V and 4 bases for J; bases not matched to a gene: 8. The germline V gene has CDR1 SGHTA and CDR2 FQGNSA. The DNA for the CDR3 is TGTGCCAGCAGCCAACAGGGGGCCACCCTCTATGGCTACACCTTC. Translated, it gives CASSQQGATLYGYTF. The full variable domain, completed using reference TRBV7-2 and TRBJ1-2, is GAGVSQSPSNKVTEKGKDVELRCDPISGHTALYWYRQSLGQGLEFLIYFQGNSAPDKSGLPSDRFSAERTGGSVSTLTIQRTQQEDSAVYLCASSQQGATLYGYTFGSGTRLTVV.

The rearrangement joins TRBV10-3 to TRBJ1-1; 7 positions agree with TRBD1. Losses at the gene ends were 0 bases for V and 8 bases for J; bases not matched to a gene: 15. The length of the CDR3 is 17 residues. Per germline, CDR1 ENHRY and CDR2 SYGVKD. Here the CDR3 reads CAISESTFSDRAREAFF. The CDR3 DNA follows: TGTGCCATCAGTGAGTCTACCTTTTCCGACAGGGCCCGAGAAGCTTTCTTT.

V gene TRBV5-1 combines with J gene TRBJ2-7; 13 positions match TRBD2. The CDR3 loop spans 16 amino acids. The ends lost 4 bases at V and 4 bases at J; junction bases unmatched: 8. The germline V gene has CDR1 SGHRS and CDR2 YFSETQ. The CDR3 DNA sequence: TGCGCCAGCAGCCTTGAGTCGACTAGCGGGGGGTACGAGCAGTACTTC. This translates into CASSLESTSGGYEQYF.

This clone was seen a handful of times. J is TRBJ2-3 and V is TRBV20-1; D is unresolved. Trimming stripped 3 bases from V and 2 bases from J, with 3 bases between. CDR1 and CDR2 from the germline V gene are DFQATT and SNEGSKA (reference sequence). This CDR3 comprises 11 residues. CDR3 amino acids: CSASFTDTQYF. DNA for the CDR3: TGCAGTGCTAGTTTCACAGATACGCAGTATTTT.

This chain links TRBV15 with TRBJ1-2; D gene unclear. The ends were cut back, 4 bases at V and 5 bases at J, with 8 bases in the middle. CDR1 is LNHNV and CDR2 is YYDKDF in the germline V gene (reference sequence). CDR3 length: 12 amino acids. The CDR3 DNA follows: TGTGCCACCAGCACAAACCGATATGGCTACACCTTC. It encodes CATSTNRYGYTF.

This clone was recorded a few times. The chain is built from TRBV6-1 and TRBJ2-4, with D perhaps given as TRBD1 or TRBD2 (5 bases each). Germline V gives CDR1 MNHNS, CDR2 SASEGT. Trimming took off 6 bases at V and 9 bases at J, with 6 bases between the two ends. This CDR3 has 10 amino acids. The CDR3 protein is CASSGAIQYF. The CDR3 region has the DNA TGTGCCAGCAGCGGGGCCATTCAGTACTTC.

This clone was counted only a few times. The J gene is TRBJ1-2, the V gene TRBV4-1, with TRBD1 as a possible D gene (5 bases). Between the trimmed V and J ends, which lost 1 base and 6 bases, there was a span of 21 bases. The CDR3 sequence is 17 residues long. CDR1 MGHRA and CDR2 YSYEKL come from the germline V gene. The CDR3 reads CASSQVFWGTSLHGYTF. The CDR3 DNA follows: TGCGCCAGCAGCCAAGTTTTTTGGGGGACTAGCTTACATGGCTACACCTTC.

The V and J genes are TRBV25-1 and TRBJ2-2, with TRBD1 as a possible D gene (5 bases). The germline V and J ends were trimmed by 4 bases and 5 bases, with 11 bases remaining between them. CDR3 length: 14 residues. CDR1 MGHDK and CDR2 SYGVNS come from the germline V gene. The CDR3 spells CASSVTGVTGELFF. Written as DNA, the CDR3 is TGTGCCAGCAGTGTTACAGGAGTGACCGGGGAGCTGTTTTTT.

A few counts support this clone. V and J are TRBV5-1 and TRBJ2-5; D is tentatively TRBD1 or TRBD2 (6 bases each). There are 16 residues in the CDR3. The V end lost 1 base, the J end lost 0 bases, and 13 bases lay between the germline ends. Germline lookup yields CDR1 SGHRS and CDR2 YFSETQ. The CDR3 DNA reads TGCGCCAGCAGCTTGCTACCGGGGGCCAACCAAGAGACCCAGTACTTC. Amino acid sequence: CASSLLPGANQETQYF.

The V and J genes are TRBV7-2 and TRBJ2-7; possibly TRBD2 for D (5 bases). The CDR3 has 15 amino acids. Germline V gene sequence: CDR1 SGHTA, CDR2 FQGNSA. Trimming took off 2 bases at V and 0 bases at J, with 11 bases between the two ends. This chain's CDR3 is CASSLTAGSSYEQYF. CDR3 bases: TGTGCCAGCAGCTTAACGGCGGGTAGCTCCTACGAGCAGTACTTC.

On this clone itself: The junction differs from germline at one of its ends, possibly a read error. The chain carries TRBV27 and TRBJ2-2; 9 bases fit TRBD2. Germline CDR1 MNHEY, CDR2 SMNVEV (reference sequence). The CDR3 totals 18 residues. The CDR3 DNA reads TGTGCCACCAGTAGCGGGAGAGGCGTCCGGCCCCATTCCGGGGAGCTGTTTTTT. The encoded protein is CATSSGRGVRPHSGELFF.

The table lists this clone with a few counts. The genes are TRBV7-9 and TRBJ2-6; D is unclear. Trimming pared 3 bases from V and 2 bases from J, leaving 8 bases between. The length of the CDR3 is 15 residues. CDR1 SEHNR and CDR2 FQNEAQ come from the germline V gene (reference sequence). CDR3 sequence (DNA): TGTGCCAGCAGCTTTACATGGCCTGGGGCCAACGTCCTGACTTTC. Its protein is CASSFTWPGANVLTF.

The chain couples TRBV7-2 to TRBJ2-1; D gene ambiguous. V shed 1 base and J shed 8 bases, with 9 bases lying between them. The CDR3 consists of 13 residues. The V gene's germline CDR1 is SGHTA and CDR2 FQGNSA. CDR3 protein: CASSLVGADEQFF. DNA of the CDR3: TGTGCCAGCAGCTTAGTGGGCGCGGATGAGCAGTTCTTC.

The rearrangement joins TRBV5-1 to TRBJ2-3, with unresolved D. Germline CDR1 is SGHRS and CDR2 is YFSETQ. This CDR3 has 13 amino acids. The V and J ends lost 7 bases and 0 bases respectively, with 9 bases between them. This CDR3 reads CASSEQSTDTQYF. The DNA of the CDR3 is TGCGCCAGCTCCGAGCAAAGCACAGATACGCAGTATTTT.

Comment on this clone: This sample includes further DNA sequences coding for the same CDR3. The rearrangement uses TRBV18 and TRBJ2-5, with 7 bases that match TRBD2. The CDR3 covers 14 residues. After removal of 1 base from V and 2 bases from J, the junction contained 1 base not matched to a gene. Germline CDR1 is KGHSH and CDR2 is LQKENI. The CDR3 loop reads CASSPLGGQETQYF. In nucleotides, the CDR3 is TGTGCCAGCTCACCACTGGGAGGGCAAGAGACCCAGTACTTC.

The J gene is TRBJ2-7, the V gene TRBV5-4, with 7 bases matching TRBD2. The CDR3 is made up of 14 amino acids. V was pared by 4 bases and J by 2 bases, with 6 bases of the junction left unmatched. Germline assignment: CDR1 SGHNT and CDR2 YYREEE (reference sequence). CDR3 DNA sequence: TGTGCCAGCAGCGTTAGCGGGCAACCCTACGAGCAGTACTTC. It specifies CASSVSGQPYEQYF.

This clone was found a few times. The rearrangement links TRBV7-2 to TRBJ1-1; D unresolved. In germline, CDR1 is SGHTA, CDR2 FQGNSA. The CDR3 loop spans 13 amino acids. The ends were cut back, 3 bases at V and 7 bases at J, with 12 bases in the middle. CDR3 coding DNA: TGTGCCAGCAGCTTGAAGCGGCGCGGTGAAGCTTTCTTT. Translating it yields CASSLKRRGEAFF. Filled out from reference TRBV7-2 and TRBJ1-1, the complete variable domain reads GAGVSQSPSNKVTEKGKDVELRCDPISGHTALYWYRQSLGQGLEFLIYFQGNSAPDKSGLPSDRFSAERTGGSVSTLTIQRTQQEDSAVYLCASSLKRRGEAFFGQGTRLTVV.

The V call is TRBV10-1, the J call TRBJ2-7, with 7 positions matching TRBD1. V lost 2 bases and J lost 7; bases outside the gene matches: 8. There are 14 residues in the CDR3. Germline V CDR1 and CDR2: WNHNN, SYGVQD (reference sequence). The CDR3 coding sequence is TGCGCCAGCAGTGAGCCCGACAGGGTTAAAGAGCAGTACGTC. This codes for CASSEPDRVKEQYV.

This clone was detected only a few times. The CDR3 DNA reads as TGTGCCAGCAGCCCGGACCAAAAAGAGACCCAGTACTTC. It translates to CASSPDQKETQYF. The chain links TRBV5-4 to TRBJ2-5; D remains ambiguous. The V and J ends lost 4 bases and 3 bases respectively, with 10 bases between them. Germline CDR1 SGHNT, CDR2 YYREEE (reference sequence). The CDR3 runs 13 residues.